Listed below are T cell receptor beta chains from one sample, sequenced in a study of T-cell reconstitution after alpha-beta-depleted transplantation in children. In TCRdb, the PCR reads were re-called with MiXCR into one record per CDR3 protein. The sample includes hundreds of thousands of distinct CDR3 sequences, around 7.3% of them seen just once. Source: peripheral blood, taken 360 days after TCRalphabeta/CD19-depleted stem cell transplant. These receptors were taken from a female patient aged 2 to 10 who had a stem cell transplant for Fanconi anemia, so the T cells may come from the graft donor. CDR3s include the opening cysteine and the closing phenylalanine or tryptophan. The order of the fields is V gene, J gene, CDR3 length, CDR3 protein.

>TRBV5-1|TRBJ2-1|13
CASSLSGVREQFF
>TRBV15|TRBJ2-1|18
CATSREISGTSLFSEQFF
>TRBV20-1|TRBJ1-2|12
CSAAEQGRGYTF
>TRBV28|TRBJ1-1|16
CASSHPQGLTFTEAFF
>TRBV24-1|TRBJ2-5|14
CATSDPQVQETQYF
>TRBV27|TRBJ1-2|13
CASSFTRAGGYTF
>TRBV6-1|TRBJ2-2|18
CASREGLALTVGTGELFF
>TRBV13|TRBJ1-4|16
CASSSALDRGDEKLFF
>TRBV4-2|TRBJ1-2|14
CASSRRQAGYGYTF
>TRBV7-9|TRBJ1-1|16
CASSPFGVEGSAEAFF
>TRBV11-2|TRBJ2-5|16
CASSLRLGRVQETQYF
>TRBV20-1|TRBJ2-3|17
CSARFGGRAGGTDTQYF
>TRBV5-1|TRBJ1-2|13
CASSSTSNYGYTF
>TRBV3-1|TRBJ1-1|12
CASSPRGSWAFF
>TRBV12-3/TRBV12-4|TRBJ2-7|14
CASSETGASYEQYF
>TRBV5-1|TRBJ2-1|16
CASSLVGQVSYNEQFF
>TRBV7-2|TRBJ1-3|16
CASSLAGTAAGNTIYF
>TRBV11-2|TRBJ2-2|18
CASSLIAGLAENTGELFF
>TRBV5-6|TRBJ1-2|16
CASSLEWGGRAYGYTF
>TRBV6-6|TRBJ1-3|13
CATGTNSGNTIFF
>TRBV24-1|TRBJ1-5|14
CATSDSRVIQPQHF
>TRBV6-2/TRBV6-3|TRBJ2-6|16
CASSRGFPSGANVLTF
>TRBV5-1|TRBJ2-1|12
CASRVSGNEQFF
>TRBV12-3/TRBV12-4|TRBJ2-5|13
CASTEQGTETQYF
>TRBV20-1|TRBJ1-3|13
CSARIGQGNTIYF
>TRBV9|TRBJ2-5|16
CASSVDLGTVQETQYF